Shown below are 3 T cell receptor beta chains from a single sample sequenced in a study of cytomegalovirus exposure and HLA in healthy donors. PCR involved 60 Vbeta and 13 Jbeta primers. The repertoire was sequenced with immunoSEQ multiplex PCR; TCRdb's copy has only in-frame clones and lacks some. This sample contains about 40,000 clones. The sample was PBMCs. The receptor set was obtained from a human donor in good health.

The rearrangement uses TRBV11-1 and TRBJ2-3; a weak D match, TRBD2 (5 bases). This CDR3 has 13 amino acids. The germline CDR1 and CDR2 sequences are SGHAT and FQDESV (reference sequence). V was clipped by 4 bases and J by 0 bases, with 5 bases between them. The CDR3 DNA is TGTGCCAGCAGCTGGGAGAGCACAGATACGCAGTATTTT. It is translated as CASSWESTDTQYF.

Judged by frequency, this clone is medium-sized. The chain uses TRBV7-9 and TRBJ1-2; unclear D gene. Between the trimmed V and J ends, which lost 1 base and 2 bases, there was a span of 8 bases. The CDR3 length is 14 residues. CDR1 and CDR2 (germline): SEHNR, FQNEAQ (reference sequence). The CDR3 bases are TGTGCCAGCAGCTTAGTATGGCAGAACTATGGCTACACCTTC. It yields the protein CASSLVWQNYGYTF.

The chain employs TRBV29-1 and TRBJ1-1, with 7 bases aligning to TRBD1. The CDR3 runs 14 residues. Per the germline V gene, CDR1 is SQVTM and CDR2 is ANQGSEA. The V gene end was trimmed by 1 base and the J gene end by 10 bases; junction bases not matched to a gene: 12. CDR3 sequence reads: CSVEGRGKSIGAFF. The CDR3 DNA is TGCAGCGTTGAAGGCAGGGGGAAATCTATTGGAGCTTTCTTT.